This T cell receptor (beta chain) came from a study of blood T cell repertoires in COVID-19. Study in general: Sites across the United States, Italy and Spain contributed samples from acute and convalescent COVID-19. In each case, the material was cDNA or gDNA derived from T cells, B-cell-depleted T cells, or PBMCs.

As originally analysed: Reference gene primer amplification yielded estimated nucleated cell counts. Clones were sequenced by immunoSEQ multiplex PCR, and TCRdb holds only the in-frame ones, with some missing. Clone size and V and J calls were adopted from that table, with D and trimming inferred from the DNA. The top ten hold about 7% of the sample, which has about 150,000 clones, roughly 86% seen once. The germline CDR1 and CDR2 sequences are SGHNT and YYREEE (reference sequence). V gave up 0 bases and J gave up 6 bases, with 10 bases separating them. This CDR3 has 15 residues. This sequence joins TRBV5-4 and TRBJ1-6; the D gene is possibly TRBD1 (6 bases). Sample: peripheral blood. The sequence was collected from a man over 45 with active or convalescent COVID-19. The CDR3 loop is CASSLVEGGNSPLHF. The CDR3 nucleotides are TGTGCCAGCAGCTTGGTAGAAGGGGGTAATTCACCCCTCCACTTT.